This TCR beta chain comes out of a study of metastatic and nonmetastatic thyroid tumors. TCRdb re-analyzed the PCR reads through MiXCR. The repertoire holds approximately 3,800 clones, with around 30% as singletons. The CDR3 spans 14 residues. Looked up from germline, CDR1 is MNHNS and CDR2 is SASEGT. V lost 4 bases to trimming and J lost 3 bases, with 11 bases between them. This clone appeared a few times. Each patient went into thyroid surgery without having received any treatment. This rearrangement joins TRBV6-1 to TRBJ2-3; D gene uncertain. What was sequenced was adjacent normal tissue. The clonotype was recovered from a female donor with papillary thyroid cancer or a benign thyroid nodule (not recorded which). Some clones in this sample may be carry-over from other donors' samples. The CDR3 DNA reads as TGTGCCAGCAGTGCATCACCTCGGACAGATACGCAGTATTTT. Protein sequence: CASSASPRTDTQYF.